The source of this T cell receptor beta chain is a study of follicular helper T cells after annual influenza vaccination. Study summary: Some donors were sampled over the 2013-2014, 2014-2015 and 2015-2016 vaccinations. Broader study findings: Recurrent ICOS+CD38+ cTfh clonotypes included tetramer and AIM influenza-specific ones. ICOS-CD38- cTfh most often held earlier Day 7 ICOS+CD38+ clones.

The assay was immunoSEQ multiplex PCR, and TCRdb's table has in-frame clones only and misses some. The table has about 10,000 clones, roughly 80% seen once. Germline lookup yields CDR1 MNHEY and CDR2 SMNVEV (reference sequence). V trimming: 5 bases; J trimming: 4 bases; junction bases outside the gene matches: 5. This CDR3 contains 15 residues. This sample's time point: 2014-2015 season, 7 days after vaccination. ICOS+CD38+ and ICOS-CD38- fractions were sorted from non-naive CD4+CXCR5+PD-1+ cells. Turning to this clone: The antigen remains unidentified.

The sample consisted of CXCR5+ CD38- circulating T follicular helper cells from blood, taken 7 days after influenza vaccination. The subset here: circulating Tfh, non-naive CD4+CXCR5+PD-1+ (ICOS+CD38+ or ICOS-CD38-). This chain uses TRBV27 with TRBJ2-2, with 9 bases lining up with TRBD1. The receptor comes from an adult who received the influenza vaccine. The CDR3 protein is CASSRTGVTTGELFF. CDR3 in DNA: TGTGCCAGCAGTCGGACAGGGGTAACCACCGGGGAGCTGTTTTTT.